A single sample is the source of the 12 T cell receptor beta chains below, sequenced in a study of control samples from healthy donors and cancer patients. This table comes from immunoSEQ multiplex PCR, and its TCRdb copy is limited to in-frame clones, with some not included. Altogether 90,000 to 150,000 clones are present, around 89% being singletons, with the ten largest covering around 3.4%. The specimen sequenced was blood. The receptors stem from a man aged 35-49 years in good health.

This chain connects TRBV27 to TRBJ2-7; either TRBD1 or TRBD2 may fit D (5 bases each). There are 17 residues in the CDR3. Per the germline V gene, CDR1 is MNHEY and CDR2 is SMNVEV (reference sequence). V lost 1 base to trimming and J lost 6 bases, with 22 bases between them. The CDR3 loop reads CASSLLSEGQGRREQYF. The DNA for the CDR3 is TGTGCCAGCAGTTTATTATCTGAGGGGCAGGGAAGGCGCGAGCAGTACTTC.

The chain employs TRBV6-5 and TRBJ1-2; D gene uncertain. This CDR3 is 14 amino acids long. Trimming removed 7 bases from V and 0 bases from J, with 12 bases in between. Germline lookup yields CDR1 MNHEY and CDR2 SVGAGI. The CDR3 is CASTFLRANYGYTF. The CDR3 nucleotides read TGTGCCAGCACCTTCCTGAGAGCTAACTATGGCTACACCTTC.

This clone was counted a single time. DNA of the CDR3: TGTGCCAGCTCCCCTGGACAGGGGGAAGTAGAGACCCAGTACTTC. Protein sequence: CASSPGQGEVETQYF. This chain connects TRBV18 to TRBJ2-5; the match to TRBD1 covers 10 bases. The CDR3 runs to 15 residues. With V trimmed by 6 bases and J by 4 bases, 8 bases remained unmatched. The germline V gene encodes CDR1 KGHSH and CDR2 LQKENI.

V and J are TRBV11-2 and TRBJ1-4, with 7 bases matching TRBD1. V shed 4 bases and J 3 bases; nucleotides not matched to a gene: 5. Looked up from germline, CDR1 is SGHAT and CDR2 is FQNNGV. The CDR3 runs 15 residues. In DNA, the CDR3 is TGTGCCAGCAGCTCTAAAGGGGGCTCTAATGAAAAACTGTTTTTT. It translates to CASSSKGGSNEKLFF.

This sequence joins TRBV6-5 and TRBJ1-1, with 12 positions matching TRBD1. CDR1 is MNHEY and CDR2 is SVGAGI in the germline V gene. The CDR3 loop spans 13 amino acids. J lost 11 bases, V lost 5 bases, and 6 bases had no gene match. The CDR3 protein is CASSRGQGATAFF. The CDR3 coding sequence is TGTGCCAGCAGTAGGGGACAGGGGGCTACTGCTTTCTTT.

This chain links TRBV6-7 with TRBJ2-1; D perhaps matches TRBD1 (5 bases). TRBV6-7 is classed as an ORF, of uncertain function. The V and J ends lost 6 bases and 3 bases respectively, with 12 bases between them. This CDR3 comprises 14 residues. Here the CDR3 reads CASREQVIYNEQFF. The CDR3 DNA is TGTGCCAGCAGAGAACAGGTAATCTACAATGAGCAGTTCTTC.

The gene calls are TRBV6-2 or TRBV6-3 and TRBJ1-2, with D perhaps matching TRBD1 (5 bases). CDR1 and CDR2 from the germline V gene are MNHEY and SVGEGT. This CDR3 is built from 15 residues. V was cut by 5 bases and J by 3 bases, with 16 bases left in between. The CDR3 nucleotides read TGTGCCAGCAGTGGGTACAGGAGCTCCGACTATGGCTACACCTTC. The encoded protein is CASSGYRSSDYGYTF.

This clone was seen once. This rearrangement joins TRBV13 to TRBJ1-3; D remains ambiguous. V lost 0 bases and J lost 2, with 5 bases in between. Germline V lookup: CDR1 PRHDT, CDR2 FYEKMQ (reference sequence). The CDR3 runs 14 residues. CDR3 nucleotide sequence: TGTGCCAGCAGCTTAGGGGGGACTGGAAACACCATATATTTT. Amino acids: CASSLGGTGNTIYF.

The chain employs TRBV10-3 and TRBJ1-3; TRBD1 aligns across 9 bases. The germline V gene has CDR1 ENHRY and CDR2 SYGVKD. V lost 4 bases, J lost 3 bases, and 1 base stayed unmatched. This CDR3 contains 14 residues. The DNA for the CDR3 is TGTGCCATCAGTGGACAGGGGGGTGGAAACACCATATATTTT. As protein: CAISGQGGGNTIYF.

In this sample, this clone turned up once. The chain combines TRBV7-3 with TRBJ1-5, with D unclear. The germline CDR1 and CDR2 sequences are SGHTA and FQGTGA. CDR3 length equals 13 residues. Trimming removed 6 bases from V and 5 bases from J, with 11 bases in between. The CDR3 sequence is CASSKTPDQPQHF. The CDR3 region has the DNA TGTGCCAGCAGTAAAACCCCCGATCAGCCCCAGCATTTT.

Written as DNA, the CDR3 is TGTGCCAGCAGCTTAGATATTAGTGGGGAGCACCAAGAGACCCAGTACTTC. Protein product: CASSLDISGEHQETQYF. The chain recombines TRBV11-2 with TRBJ2-5; D is possibly TRBD2 (5 bases). The V and J ends lost 0 bases and 0 bases respectively, with 14 bases between them. CDR3 length: 17 residues. Germline V CDR1 and CDR2: SGHAT, FQNNGV. Based on the CDR3 plus reference TRBV11-2 and TRBJ2-5, the full variable domain is EAGVAQSPRYKIIEKRQSVAFWCNPISGHATLYWYQQILGQGPKLLIQFQNNGVVDDSQLPKDRFSAERLKGVDSTLKIQPAKLEDSAVYLCASSLDISGEHQETQYFGPGTRLLVL.

This clone was recorded only once. This rearrangement joins TRBV9 to TRBJ2-3; D might be TRBD2 (7 bases). This CDR3 region has 18 residues. Deletions cut 4 bases from V and 3 bases from J, with 24 bases between. Germline assignment: CDR1 SGDLS and CDR2 YYNGEE. CDR3 coding DNA: TGTGCCAGCAGCTCAACCCTTGGGGGGGGCGGTAGGACAGATACGCAGTATTTT. Amino acids: CASSSTLGGGGRTDTQYF.